The entry that follows covers one T cell receptor (beta chain) sequence. Its antigen is not identified. TCRdb re-analysed the RACE reads in MiXCR, keeping a single row per CDR3 protein. The repertoire consists of around 200,000 distinct CDR3 sequences, with almost 30% occurring once and the leading ten covering less than 3%. Time point of the sample: pre-sensitization, week 0. The treatment denotes: therapeutic diphenylcyclopropenone sensitization with weekly scalp DPC. The data originate from a study of human T cells and chemical hapten exposure. The study, taken as a whole, reports: Compared with pre-sensitization or healthy control sets, expanded TCRs clustered more. TCRs exceeding 1 in 1000 frequency stayed unchanged with DPC sensitization.

CDR1 and CDR2 (germline): SQVTM, ANQGSEA. J was trimmed by 2 bases and V by 8 bases; bases with no gene match: 10. The length of the CDR3 is 14 residues. Source: whole blood, taken in connection with sensitization to the hapten diphenylcyclopropenone (DPC). The receptor comes from a woman aged 30 to 39 with alopecia areata. Some clones in this sample may be carry-over from other donors' samples. The rearrangement uses TRBV29-1 and TRBJ2-7, with 9 bases matching TRBD1. The CDR3 bases are TGCAGCATTCCGGGACAGGGCGGCCCCTACGAGCAGTACTTC. Protein sequence: CSIPGQGGPYEQYF.